Described below is a single T cell receptor beta chain sequence and its context. Authors' methods: Estimated nucleated cell counts came from reference gene primer amplification. Using immunoSEQ multiplex PCR, the repertoire was profiled, and TCRdb retains in-frame clones only, with some absent. V and J calls and clone size are those listed in that table; D and trimming were worked out from the DNA. The sample consists of approximately 170,000 clones, 70% to 90% of them appearing once. Trimming stripped 0 bases from V and 0 bases from J, with 4 bases between. Germline V gives CDR1 SGHNT, CDR2 YENEEA. CDR3 size: 14 residues. This sample is part of a study of blood T cell repertoires in COVID-19. Study-wide background: From the United States, Italy and Spain came samples of acute and convalescent COVID-19. Sample material is recorded as cDNA or gDNA derived from T cells, B-cell-depleted T cells, or PBMCs.

Seattle patient enrollment occurred during active infection, with longitudinal follow-up thereafter. V and J are TRBV11-3 and TRBJ2-3; D is unclear. The sequencing sample was made of peripheral blood. The sequence was obtained from a woman aged 80 or over with COVID-19, enrolled during active disease. The CDR3 reads CASSLESSTDTQYF. For the CDR3, the DNA is TGTGCCAGCAGCTTAGAATCGAGCACAGATACGCAGTATTTT.